The 28 T cell receptor beta chains below all came from one sample that was sequenced in a study of CD8+CD57+ T cells in acquired aplastic anemia. Sequenced patients had shown CD8+CD57+ cell expansion by flow cytometry. The template used for profiling TCR beta VDJ and CDR3 was genomic DNA. A single record per CDR3 protein comes from TCRdb applying MiXCR to the reads. The sample lists about 200,000 distinct CDR3 sequences, approximately 65% seen once, with about 60% in the top ten. The material sequenced was sorted CD4+, CD8+, or CD8+CD57+ T cells (not recorded which) from PBMCs. The receptors shown here come from a human donor with aplastic anemia.

This clonotype was seen many times. The CDR3 here is CASSLAGQGSYEQYF. Written as DNA, the CDR3 is TGTGCCAGCAGCCTTGCCGGACAGGGGTCCTACGAGCAGTACTTC. The chain employs TRBV7-9 and TRBJ2-7; 9 bases fit TRBD1. CDR3 length: 15 residues. CDR1 SEHNR and CDR2 FQNEAQ come from the germline V gene (reference sequence). With 5 bases clipped from V and 1 base from J, the junction kept 6 bases outside the gene matches.

The chain combines TRBV7-9 with TRBJ2-2; 7 nucleotides line up with TRBD2. The CDR3 sequence is 15 residues long. Trimming removed 4 bases from V and 5 bases from J; junction bases left unmatched: 7. The germline V gene encodes CDR1 SEHNR and CDR2 FQNEAQ (reference sequence). CDR3 nucleotides: TGTGCCAGCAGCTCACCTAGCGGTATGACCGGGGAGCTGTTTTTT. Translation: CASSSPSGMTGELFF.

Notes on this clonotype: At one boundary the junction diverges from the germline segment, which might be a read error. The chain uses TRBV7-8 and TRBJ2-5; D gene uncertain. Germline V gene lookup returns CDR1 SGHVS and CDR2 FQNEAQ. The CDR3 contains 14 residues. The CDR3, as DNA: TGTGCGAGCAGCTTTGGTATTGGTGGAGAGACCCGGTACTTC. Its protein is CASSFGIGGETRYF. Using reference TRBV7-8 and TRBJ2-5 for the parts outside the CDR3, the full variable domain is GAGVSQSPRYKVAKRGQDVALRCDPISGHVSLFWYQQALGQGPEFLTYFQNEAQLDKSGLPSDRFFAERPEGSVSTLKIQRTQQEDSAVYLCASSFGIGGETRYFGPGTRLLVL.

The V gene is TRBV7-9, the J gene TRBJ2-2; no firm D call. The CDR3 has 13 amino acids. The V end lost 2 bases, the J end lost 4 bases, and 5 bases lay between the germline ends. Germline V gives CDR1 SEHNR, CDR2 FQNEAQ (reference sequence). In DNA form, the CDR3 reads TGTGCCAGCAGCTTATTGTCCACCGGGGAGCTGTTTTTT. As protein: CASSLLSTGELFF. Full variable domain (rest looked up from reference TRBV7-9 and TRBJ2-2): DTGVSQNPRHKITKRGQNVTFRCDPISEHNRLYWYRQTLGQGPEFLTYFQNEAQLEKSRLLSDRFSAERPKGSFSTLEIQRTEQGDSAMYLCASSLLSTGELFFGEGSRLTVL.

The rearrangement links TRBV24-1 to TRBJ2-3; TRBD1 matches at 7 bases. CDR1 KGHDR and CDR2 SFDVKD come from the germline V gene. J gave up 2 bases and V 9 bases, and 10 bases lay outside the gene matches. The CDR3 totals 15 residues. In DNA, the CDR3 is TGTGCCACCGGGACGCGGACAGGATACACAGATACGCAGTATTTT. Translation: CATGTRTGYTDTQYF.

V usage is TRBV11-2 and J usage is TRBJ1-1, with D perhaps TRBD1 (5 bases). CDR1 and CDR2 (germline): SGHAT, FQNNGV. CDR3 length: 14 residues. Trimming cost V 7 bases and J 1 base, with 13 bases left between them. For the CDR3, the DNA is TGTGCCAGCACTCTACTTCAGGGGAACACTGAAGCTTTCTTT. Translating it yields CASTLLQGNTEAFF.

The CDR3 spells CSVGSGTGGSDQPQHF. The DNA of the CDR3 is TGCAGCGTTGGGTCTGGAACAGGGGGCTCCGATCAGCCCCAGCATTTT. The chain carries TRBV29-1 and TRBJ1-5, with 9 bases identical to TRBD1. CDR3 length equals 16 residues. The germline CDR1 and CDR2 sequences are SQVTM and ANQGSEA. The V gene end was trimmed by 4 bases and the J gene end by 5 bases; junction bases not matched to a gene: 12.

This chain joins TRBV15 and TRBJ2-1; weak D call: TRBD1 (6 bases). The CDR3 runs 15 residues. Between the trimmed V and J ends, which lost 4 bases and 4 bases, there was a span of 14 bases. Per germline, CDR1 LNHNV and CDR2 YYDKDF (reference sequence). The CDR3 DNA reads as TGTGCCACCAGCACTAGACAGGCACGATACAATGAGCAGTTCTTC. Translating gives CATSTRQARYNEQFF.

This clonotype was seen only a few times. A much larger clone lies a single base off, so this may be a read error. The gene calls are TRBV9 and TRBJ2-7; a possible D gene is TRBD2 (7 bases). In germline, CDR1 is SGDLS, CDR2 YYNGEE. This CDR3 region has 17 residues. CDR3 sequence: CASSSLKGGGHSHEQYF. The CDR3, as DNA: TGTGCCAGCAGTTCCCTCAAGGGCGGGGGCCACTCCCACGAGCAGTACTTC.

The sample holds a few counts of this clonotype. The genes are TRBV15 and TRBJ2-7, with 10 nucleotides matching TRBD2. This CDR3 is built from 16 residues. Germline V gene data show CDR1 as LNHNV and CDR2 as YYDKDF (reference sequence). The J segment lost 3 bases and the V segment lost 0 bases, leaving 5 bases of the junction unmatched. In nucleotides, the CDR3 is TGTGCCACCAGCAGAGATCGAGCGGGGGGGGTCTACGAGCAGTACTTC. As protein: CATSRDRAGGVYEQYF.

J is TRBJ1-5 and V is TRBV24-1, with a possible D match to TRBD1 (5 bases). The CDR3 length is 16 residues. Trimming left V 3 bases short and J 4 bases short, with 15 bases between. Germline V CDR1 and CDR2: KGHDR, SFDVKD. CDR3 in DNA: TGTGCCACCAGTGATATTGATTCGAGGGGAAATCAGCCCCAGCATTTT. This translates into CATSDIDSRGNQPQHF.

This sequence joins TRBV7-2 and TRBJ1-6; D may be TRBD1 (6 bases). Looked up from germline, CDR1 is SGHTA and CDR2 is FQGNSA. The CDR3 is 14 amino acids. V was pared by 6 bases and J by 9 bases, with 15 bases between. CDR3 sequence: CASSHRDKASPLHF. The CDR3 coding sequence is TGTGCCAGCAGTCACCGGGACAAGGCTTCACCCCTCCACTTT.

V usage is TRBV24-1 and J usage is TRBJ2-1; D is possibly TRBD1 or TRBD2 (5 bases each). There are 15 residues in the CDR3. Per the germline V gene, CDR1 is KGHDR and CDR2 is SFDVKD. Trimming shortened V by 4 bases and J by 4 bases, and 13 bases separated the two germline ends. The CDR3 protein is CATSESGTAYNEQFF. CDR3 DNA sequence: TGTGCCACCAGTGAATCCGGGACGGCATACAATGAGCAGTTCTTC.

V is TRBV5-5 and J is TRBJ1-1; D is ambiguous. Trimming cost V 1 base and J 8 bases, with 9 bases left between them. Germline CDR1 reads SGHKS; CDR2 reads YYEKEE (reference sequence). The length of the CDR3 is 12 residues. For the CDR3, the DNA is TGTGCCAGCAGCTTGATCACGCACGAAGCTTTCTTT. Translated: CASSLITHEAFF. Together with reference TRBV5-5 and TRBJ1-1, the CDR3 gives the full variable domain: DAGVTQSPTHLIKTRGQQVTLRCSPISGHKSVSWYQQVLGQGPQFIFQYYEKEERGRGNFPDRFSARQFPNYSSELNVNALLLGDSALYLCASSLITHEAFFGQGTRLTVV.

This clonotype was counted a few times. The chain carries TRBV14 and TRBJ2-3; D is undetermined. Germline V gives CDR1 SGHDN, CDR2 FVKESK. CDR3 length: 13 residues. Trimming took 0 bases from V and 7 from J, leaving 8 bases between them. The CDR3 region is CASSQDEGHTQYF. CDR3 bases: TGTGCCAGCAGCCAAGATGAAGGGCATACGCAGTATTTT.

The chain has TRBV15 and TRBJ2-1; no reliable D call. V gave up 0 bases and J gave up 15 bases, with 39 bases separating them. Germline CDR1 reads LNHNV; CDR2 reads YYDKDF (reference sequence). The CDR3 sequence is 21 residues long. This CDR3 reads CATSRDHRLLIPPNKPLMPFF. CDR3 coding DNA: TGTGCCACCAGCAGAGATCATCGACTCCTCATACCACCGAACAAACCGTTAATGCCGTTCTTC.

The V call is TRBV29-1, the J call TRBJ2-5; 9 bases are a match to TRBD2. Germline loops: CDR1 SQVTM, CDR2 ANQGSEA. The V gene end was trimmed by 7 bases and the J gene end by 0 bases; junction bases not matched to a gene: 15. This CDR3 is 17 amino acids long. The CDR3, as DNA: TGCAGCGCGCTTGGCGGGAGGGCCCACGAGTACCAAGAGACCCAGTACTTC. Its protein is CSALGGRAHEYQETQYF.

This clonotype was picked up many times. The chain couples TRBV28 to TRBJ1-2, with D tentatively TRBD1 (6 bases). V lost 5 bases and J 5 bases, leaving 12 bases between the germline ends. CDR3 size: 13 residues. Germline V gives CDR1 MDHEN, CDR2 SYDVKM. The CDR3 spells CASSVNTGYGYTF. As DNA, the CDR3 is TGTGCCAGCAGTGTAAACACAGGGTATGGCTACACCTTC.

This chain uses TRBV7-9 with TRBJ1-1, with TRBD1 identical over 7 bases. CDR3 size: 15 residues. The V gene's germline CDR1 is SEHNR and CDR2 FQNEAQ (reference sequence). The J segment lost 0 bases and the V segment lost 3 bases, leaving 4 bases of the junction unmatched. The CDR3 spells CASSLLGTVNTEAFF. In nucleotides, the CDR3 is TGTGCCAGCAGCTTGCTTGGGACAGTGAACACTGAAGCTTTCTTT.

This clonotype was found a few times. The CDR3 loop reads CAWSEGFSNTEAFF. The DNA for the CDR3 is TGTGCCTGGAGTGAGGGGTTCTCGAACACTGAAGCTTTCTTT. The J gene is TRBJ1-1, the V gene TRBV30, with TRBD1 as a possible D gene (5 bases). V lost 1 base and J 1 base, leaving 10 bases between the germline ends. The germline CDR1 and CDR2 sequences are GTSNPN and SVGIG (reference sequence). This CDR3 is 14 amino acids long.

The chain is built from TRBV10-3 and TRBJ1-1; 12 bases fit TRBD1. Germline V gene lookup returns CDR1 ENHRY and CDR2 SYGVKD. This CDR3 is 16 amino acids long. Trimming took 6 bases from V and 2 from J; bases not matched to a gene: 7. CDR3 protein: CAIRDGTGGENTEAFF. CDR3 bases: TGTGCCATCAGGGATGGGACAGGGGGCGAAAACACTGAAGCTTTCTTT.

The genes are TRBV20-1 and TRBJ1-1, with D tentatively TRBD1 (5 bases). Germline assignment: CDR1 DFQATT and CDR2 SNEGSKA (reference sequence). This CDR3 has 14 residues. V lost 0 bases and J lost 0, with 8 bases in between. This chain's CDR3 is CSAREGPMNTEAFF. CDR3 bases: TGCAGTGCTAGAGAGGGGCCGATGAACACTGAAGCTTTCTTT.

This clonotype was detected many times. The chain has TRBV4-2 and TRBJ1-6, with D perhaps TRBD1 (5 bases). The CDR3 runs to 17 residues. Between the trimmed V and J ends, which lost 1 base and 7 bases, there was a span of 17 bases. Germline V gene data show CDR1 as LGHNA and CDR2 as YNFKEQ. CDR3 residues: CASSQAPEDKWNSPLHF. The CDR3 bases are TGTGCCAGCAGCCAAGCGCCAGAGGACAAGTGGAATTCACCCCTCCACTTT.

The V gene is TRBV20-1, the J gene TRBJ2-2, with a tentative D call TRBD1 (5 bases). With 6 bases removed from V and 2 bases from J, the gap between germline ends came to 19 bases. Germline V lookup: CDR1 DFQATT, CDR2 SNEGSKA (reference sequence). This CDR3 comprises 16 residues. The CDR3 spells CSALLSWGRNTGELFF. The CDR3 DNA follows: TGCAGTGCCCTATTATCATGGGGCCGTAACACCGGGGAGCTGTTTTTT.

The V gene is TRBV7-8, the J gene TRBJ2-1, with 10 bases identical to TRBD2. V was pared by 2 bases and J by 6 bases, with 4 bases of the junction left unmatched. Germline V gives CDR1 SGHVS, CDR2 FQNEAQ. CDR3 length equals 15 residues. CDR3 amino acids: CASSLRLAGVNEQFF. CDR3 sequence (DNA): TGTGCCAGCAGCTTACGTCTAGCGGGAGTCAATGAGCAGTTCTTC. The variable domain in full, completed from reference TRBV7-8 and TRBJ2-1, reads GAGVSQSPRYKVAKRGQDVALRCDPISGHVSLFWYQQALGQGPEFLTYFQNEAQLDKSGLPSDRFFAERPEGSVSTLKIQRTQQEDSAVYLCASSLRLAGVNEQFFGPGTRLTVL.

This clonotype was detected once. This chain connects TRBV12-3 or TRBV12-4 to TRBJ1-2; 8 bases match TRBD1. This CDR3 is 15 amino acids long. The V gene end was trimmed by 3 bases and the J gene end by 7 bases; junction bases not matched to a gene: 10. CDR3 nucleotide sequence: TGTGCCAGCAGTTTGGTACAGGGGGGTATTGGTGGCTACACCTTC. Translating gives CASSLVQGGIGGYTF.

V gene TRBV10-3 combines with J gene TRBJ2-7; 9 positions match TRBD1. Trimming took 2 bases from V and 5 from J; bases not matched to a gene: 7. In germline, CDR1 is ENHRY, CDR2 SYGVKD. The CDR3 loop spans 15 amino acids. CDR3 coding DNA: TGTGCCATCAGTGAGCCGGGACAGGGAGTCGACGAGCAGTACTTC. Translating gives CAISEPGQGVDEQYF.

The gene calls are TRBV12-3 or TRBV12-4 and TRBJ2-7; 8 positions match TRBD1. The CDR3 runs 16 residues. J was trimmed by 3 bases and V by 5 bases; bases with no gene match: 12. CDR3 sequence reads: CASSKSGGSSHYEQYF. The CDR3 coding sequence is TGTGCCAGCAGTAAATCAGGGGGCTCTTCCCACTACGAGCAGTACTTC.